Detailed here is one TCR beta chain. The CDR3 covers 12 residues. Trimming cost V 6 bases and J 7 bases, with 12 bases left between them. CDR1 and CDR2 (germline): SEHNR, FQNEAQ (reference sequence). Per the original methods: It was from reference gene primer amplification that nucleated cell counts were estimated. Profiled with immunoSEQ multiplex PCR; TCRdb holds only in-frame clones, not every one. V and J calls and clone size are given by that table; D and trimming were obtained from the DNA. This sample has 300,000 to 350,000 clones; roughly 90% occur once, and the top ten carry under 7%. The sample comes from a study of blood T cell repertoires in COVID-19.

This chain connects TRBV7-9 to TRBJ1-1; D is ambiguous. The sequenced sample was peripheral blood. This sequence originates from a woman aged 25 to 45 with COVID-19, enrolled during active disease. The CDR3 nucleotides read TGTGCCAGCAGTTTGGACGGGATTGAAGCTTTCTTT. The encoded protein is CASSLDGIEAFF.